The 32 T cell receptor beta chains below were found in one sample sequenced in a study of T cells in narcolepsy. Clones were read by immunoSEQ multiplex PCR, and TCRdb kept only the in-frame ones, dropping some. The data contain 10,000 to 12,000 clones, more than 65% of them seen just once; the ten biggest clones take up roughly 22%. What was sequenced was CD45RA- memory CD8+ T cells from PBMCs. Source of these receptors: a human donor with narcolepsy.

This clone has a handful of counts. This chain links TRBV11-2 with TRBJ2-7; no firm D call. V lost 1 base and J 5 bases, leaving 6 bases between the germline ends. CDR1 SGHAT and CDR2 FQNNGV come from the germline V gene. The CDR3 runs to 12 residues. CDR3 in amino acids: CASSLGAHEQYF. CDR3 DNA: TGTGCCAGCAGCTTAGGAGCCCACGAGCAGTACTTC.

The genes are TRBV9 and TRBJ2-3; D unclear. Trimming took off 3 bases at V and 0 bases at J, with 17 bases between the two ends. Germline V gene data show CDR1 as SGDLS and CDR2 as YYNGEE. The CDR3 has 17 amino acids. CDR3 region: CASSANLQISSTDTQYF. The DNA for the CDR3 is TGTGCCAGCAGCGCCAATTTACAGATTTCTAGCACAGATACGCAGTATTTT.

The rearrangement joins TRBV7-9 to TRBJ2-1, with 10 bases lining up with TRBD2. The CDR3 is 16 amino acids. The germline gives CDR1 SEHNR, CDR2 FQNEAQ (reference sequence). Trimming cost V 5 bases and J 7 bases; bases outside gene matches: 11. This CDR3 reads CASSDTLAGIYNEQFF. The CDR3 coding sequence is TGTGCCAGCAGCGACACACTAGCGGGAATATATAATGAGCAGTTCTTC.

The chain carries TRBV6-4 and TRBJ2-3; D might be TRBD2 (6 bases). V was cut by 3 bases and J by 5 bases, with 12 bases left in between. Germline CDR1 MRHNA, CDR2 SNTAGT. There are 14 residues in the CDR3. CDR3 protein: CASSESGEGDTQYF. The DNA of the CDR3 is TGTGCCAGCAGTGAATCGGGAGAGGGAGATACGCAGTATTTT.

V is TRBV4-1 and J is TRBJ2-1; 10 bases match TRBD2. Germline CDR1 is MGHRA and CDR2 is YSYEKL. V shed 4 bases and J 4 bases; nucleotides not matched to a gene: 7. This CDR3 has 16 amino acids. The CDR3 DNA reads as TGCGCCAGCAGCCTTAATAGCGGGGGGCGTTACAATGAGCAGTTCTTC. This codes for CASSLNSGGRYNEQFF.

This clone was seen a handful of times. One end of the junction is discordant with germline, which a read error may explain. V gene TRBV6-5 combines with J gene TRBJ2-6; D uncertain. There are 15 residues in the CDR3. CDR1 MNHEY and CDR2 SVGAGI come from the germline V gene. CDR3 residues: CAISGSPSGANVLTF. Written as DNA, the CDR3 is TGTGCCATCAGTGGCTCTCCCTCTGGGGCCAACGTCCTGACTTTC.

V gene TRBV5-4 combines with J gene TRBJ2-3; TRBD2 is a possible D gene (6 bases). This CDR3 has 14 amino acids. The V gene's germline CDR1 is SGHNT and CDR2 YYREEE (reference sequence). V lost 0 bases, J lost 5 bases, and 10 bases lay in between. CDR3 nucleotides: TGTGCCAGCAGCTTGGGACTAGTTAAAGATACGCAGTATTTT. As protein: CASSLGLVKDTQYF.

This chain connects TRBV9 to TRBJ1-1; D unresolved. CDR1 SGDLS and CDR2 YYNGEE come from the germline V gene. Deletions cut 0 bases from V and 0 bases from J, with 6 bases between. This CDR3 is 14 amino acids long. CDR3 sequence: CASSVEEVNTEAFF. DNA of the CDR3: TGTGCCAGCAGCGTAGAAGAGGTGAACACTGAAGCTTTCTTT.

This clone was detected once. V usage is TRBV7-3 and J usage is TRBJ2-7, with 9 bases fitting TRBD1. J was trimmed by 3 bases and V by 4 bases; bases with no gene match: 1. There are 13 residues in the CDR3. Germline V gene sequence: CDR1 SGHTA, CDR2 FQGTGA. The CDR3 nucleotides read TGTGCCAGCAGCTGGGGACAGGGCTACGAGCAGTACTTC. It translates to CASSWGQGYEQYF.

This chain connects TRBV27 to TRBJ1-1; possible D gene TRBD1, 6 bases. The CDR3 contains 13 residues. Per the germline V gene, CDR1 is MNHEY and CDR2 is SMNVEV (reference sequence). Trimming cost V 5 bases and J 3 bases, with 10 bases left between them. The CDR3 reads CASSRGAYTEAFF. The DNA of the CDR3 is TGTGCCAGCAGTCGGGGGGCGTACACTGAAGCTTTCTTT.

As DNA, the CDR3 is TGTGCCAGCAGCTTGGCTCCCTCCTACGAGCAGTACTTC. Translation: CASSLAPSYEQYF. V gene TRBV5-4 combines with J gene TRBJ2-7; D unresolved. This CDR3 region has 13 residues. Germline V gene data show CDR1 as SGHNT and CDR2 as YYREEE (reference sequence). The ends were cut back, 0 bases at V and 0 bases at J, with 4 bases in the middle. Full variable domain (outside the CDR3, taken from reference TRBV5-4 and TRBJ2-7): ETGVTQSPTHLIKTRGQQVTLRCSSQSGHNTVSWYQQALGQGPQFIFQYYREEENGRGNFPPRFSGLQFPNYSSELNVNALELDDSALYLCASSLAPSYEQYFGPGTRLTVT.

The count of this clone is one. V is TRBV27 and J is TRBJ2-5, with TRBD2 matching over 8 bases. Per germline, CDR1 MNHEY and CDR2 SMNVEV (reference sequence). The V and J ends lost 6 bases and 4 bases, in that order; junction bases with no gene match: 10. This CDR3 has 15 amino acids. CDR3 DNA sequence: TGTGCCAGCAGCGGTGTAGCGGGAAGGGCAGAGACCCAGTACTTC. This codes for CASSGVAGRAETQYF.

This clone was recorded a few times. The CDR3, as DNA: TGCGCCAGCAGCCAAGAAACACCCGGGACAGCTGCACCCCGTCTTGAAAAACTGTTTTTT. Residues: CASSQETPGTAAPRLEKLFF. V is TRBV4-3 and J is TRBJ1-4; 7 positions match TRBD1. The length of the CDR3 is 20 residues. The germline gives CDR1 LGHNA, CDR2 YSLEER. J was trimmed by 7 bases and V by 0 bases; bases with no gene match: 20.

The J gene is TRBJ2-7, the V gene TRBV10-1; a possible D gene is TRBD1 (6 bases). Germline assignment: CDR1 WNHNN and CDR2 SYGVQD (reference sequence). The CDR3 sequence is 15 residues long. The ends were cut back, 6 bases at V and 3 bases at J, with 18 bases in the middle. CDR3 amino acids: CASSSRGGENYEQYF. CDR3 coding DNA: TGCGCCAGCAGCTCCCGAGGGGGAGAAAACTACGAGCAGTACTTC.

V gene TRBV27 combines with J gene TRBJ2-7; D gene unclear. The germline V and J ends were trimmed by 5 bases and 1 base, with 18 bases remaining between them. Germline-derived CDR1 and CDR2 are MNHEY and SMNVEV (reference sequence). The CDR3 extends over 16 amino acids. CDR3 region: CASSPLRAFLSYEQYF. In DNA form, the CDR3 reads TGTGCCAGCAGTCCCCTAAGAGCGTTCCTTTCCTACGAGCAGTACTTC.

A note on this clone: One junction end does not reproduce the germline sequence, and a read error may be involved. The sample holds other DNA sequences that translate to the same CDR3. This chain uses TRBV6-5 with TRBJ2-1; D is uncertain. CDR3 length: 13 amino acids. The germline V gene has CDR1 MNHEY and CDR2 SVGAGI. CDR3 protein: CASSYEPYNEQFF. Here the CDR3 DNA reads TGTGCTAGCAGTTACGAGCCCTACAATGAGCAGTTCTTC.

The chain couples TRBV4-1 to TRBJ1-1; D ambiguous. Germline V gives CDR1 MGHRA, CDR2 YSYEKL. This CDR3 region has 13 residues. The ends were cut back, 1 base at V and 1 base at J, with 4 bases in the middle. CDR3 amino acids: CASSQARNTEAFF. DNA of the CDR3: TGCGCCAGCAGCCAAGCTAGGAACACTGAAGCTTTCTTT.

The chain couples TRBV5-6 to TRBJ2-5, with D unresolved. The CDR3 runs to 13 residues. In germline, CDR1 is SGHDT, CDR2 YYEEEE. Trimming cost V 0 bases and J 5 bases, with 8 bases left between them. The DNA for the CDR3 is TGTGCCAGCAGCTTGGCTCTTTCCGAGACCCAGTACTTC. Translated: CASSLALSETQYF. The whole variable domain, remainder taken from reference TRBV5-6 and TRBJ2-5, is DAGVTQSPTHLIKTRGQQVTLRCSPKSGHDTVSWYQQALGQGPQFIFQYYEEEERQRGNFPDRFSGHQFPNYSSELNVNALLLGDSALYLCASSLALSETQYFGPGTRLLVL.

The chain joins TRBV13 to TRBJ2-7, with 11 bases identical to TRBD1. The CDR3 consists of 20 residues. The V segment lost 4 bases and the J segment 4 bases; nucleotides outside the gene matches: 21. The germline gives CDR1 PRHDT, CDR2 FYEKMQ (reference sequence). The CDR3 DNA sequence: TGTGCCAGCAGCTCGACGTCCGGGACAGGGGGGAGCGGAGGGCCTTACGAGCAGTACTTC. Translated: CASSSTSGTGGSGGPYEQYF.

The CDR3 spells CASSFLGDDEQFF. The CDR3 DNA is TGTGCCAGCAGTTTCCTCGGAGACGATGAGCAGTTCTTC. This chain uses TRBV6-5 with TRBJ2-1, with D unresolved. CDR1 is MNHEY and CDR2 is SVGAGI in the germline V gene. The V end lost 4 bases, the J end lost 8 bases, and 12 bases lay between the germline ends. The CDR3 length is 13 residues.

This chain links TRBV23-1 with TRBJ1-1; D is unresolved. TRBV23-1 falls under the ORF class, with uncertain function. Trimming took 5 bases from V and 0 from J, leaving 13 bases between them. This CDR3 has 15 amino acids. In nucleotides, the CDR3 is TGCGCCAGCAGTGCGCGAAAACAAATGAACACTGAAGCTTTCTTT. Translation gives CASSARKQMNTEAFF.

The chain carries TRBV10-3 and TRBJ2-7, with 8 bases identical to TRBD1. V lost 6 bases, J lost 6 bases, and 4 bases stayed unmatched. This CDR3 contains 12 residues. Germline assignment: CDR1 ENHRY and CDR2 SYGVKD. The CDR3 loop is CAISYGQGEQYF. The CDR3 DNA reads TGTGCCATCAGCTACGGACAGGGCGAGCAGTACTTC.

This clone was detected only a few times. The CDR3 DNA is TGTGCCAGCAGTAAAGACAGGAGCAATCAGCCCCAGCATTTT. This codes for CASSKDRSNQPQHF. V is TRBV6-1 and J is TRBJ1-5; TRBD1 is a possible D gene (6 bases). There are 14 residues in the CDR3. Deletions cut 5 bases from V and 1 base from J, with 9 bases between. Germline V lookup: CDR1 MNHNS, CDR2 SASEGT.

The V gene is TRBV21-1, the J gene TRBJ2-7. TRBV21-1 is a pseudogene. This CDR3 has 15 residues. The CDR3 region has the DNA TGTGCCAGCAGCAAACGTGGCAGAGCCTCCTACGAGCAGTACTTC. Translation: CASSKRGRASYEQYF.

V is TRBV4-3 and J is TRBJ2-7, with D unresolved. Trimming removed 4 bases at V and 3 bases at J, with 16 bases between. The CDR3 totals 15 residues. Germline assignment: CDR1 LGHNA and CDR2 YSLEER. The CDR3 spells CASSPDWGSSYEQYF. Written as DNA, the CDR3 is TGCGCCAGCAGCCCGGATTGGGGTTCCAGCTACGAGCAGTACTTC.

The chain couples TRBV7-2 to TRBJ2-1, with 7 bases that match TRBD2. In germline, CDR1 is SGHTA, CDR2 FQGNSA. CDR3 length: 18 residues. V lost 2 bases and J lost 0; bases outside the gene matches: 10. The CDR3 here is CASSLPAGVSSSYNEQFF. CDR3 coding DNA: TGTGCCAGCAGCTTACCTGCGGGGGTATCCAGCTCCTACAATGAGCAGTTCTTC.

The CDR3 reads CASSLVGGPSYEQYF. The CDR3 DNA is TGTGCCAGCAGCTTAGTCGGGGGCCCTTCCTACGAGCAGTACTTC. The V gene is TRBV7-4, the J gene TRBJ2-7; either TRBD1 or TRBD2 may supply D (6 bases each). CDR1 and CDR2 (germline): SGHVT, SQSDAQ. Trimming removed 1 base from V and 1 base from J, with 11 bases in between. There are 15 residues in the CDR3.

This chain links TRBV28 with TRBJ1-5; D remains unclear. Germline V gives CDR1 MDHEN, CDR2 SYDVKM. The V gene lost 5 bases and the J gene lost 4 bases, with 18 bases spanning the gap. The CDR3 runs 16 residues. The CDR3 nucleotides read TGTGCCAGCAGTCCCTCCCCAGGAGAGGTTAATCAGCCCCAGCATTTT. Amino acid sequence: CASSPSPGEVNQPQHF. The complete variable domain, with remaining parts taken from reference TRBV28 and TRBJ1-5, reads DVKVTQSSRYLVKRTGEKVFLECVQDMDHENMFWYRQDPGLGLRLIYFSYDVKMKEKGDIPEGYSVSREKKERFSLILESASTNQTSMYLCASSPSPGEVNQPQHFGDGTRLSIL.

This chain joins TRBV7-9 and TRBJ2-2; TRBD2 matches 8 bases. V trimming: 5 bases; J trimming: 3 bases; junction bases outside the gene matches: 8. There are 16 residues in the CDR3. Germline CDR1 SEHNR, CDR2 FQNEAQ (reference sequence). The CDR3 loop reads CASSPSGGGHTGELFF. The CDR3 DNA is TGTGCCAGCAGCCCATCCGGCGGGGGGCACACCGGGGAGCTGTTTTTT.

CDR3 DNA sequence: TGTGCCAGCAGCTTGAGACAGGGTTCCGGGGAGCTGTTTTTT. Translated: CASSLRQGSGELFF. V gene TRBV7-3 combines with J gene TRBJ2-2; 7 bases line up with TRBD1. There are 14 residues in the CDR3. Losses at the gene ends were 3 bases for V and 6 bases for J; bases not matched to a gene: 4. Germline loops: CDR1 SGHTA, CDR2 FQGTGA.

This clone was picked up one time. This chain joins TRBV7-9 and TRBJ2-3; D may be TRBD2 (6 bases). The CDR3 covers 12 residues. V gave up 6 bases and J gave up 4 bases, with 8 bases separating them. CDR1 is SEHNR and CDR2 is FQNEAQ in the germline V gene (reference sequence). CDR3 protein: CASSPGADTQYF. The CDR3 DNA reads TGTGCCAGCAGTCCGGGGGCAGATACGCAGTATTTT.

Of note for this clone: At one of its ends the junction is not consistent with the germline gene, which may arise from a read error. The CDR3 protein is CASSLNSGGRYNGQFF. Written as DNA, the CDR3 is TGCGCCAGCAGCCTTAATAGCGGGGGGCGTTACAATGGGCAGTTCTTC. The chain recombines TRBV4-1 with TRBJ2-1; 10 nucleotides match TRBD2. The length of the CDR3 is 16 residues. Germline CDR1 reads MGHRA; CDR2 reads YSYEKL.